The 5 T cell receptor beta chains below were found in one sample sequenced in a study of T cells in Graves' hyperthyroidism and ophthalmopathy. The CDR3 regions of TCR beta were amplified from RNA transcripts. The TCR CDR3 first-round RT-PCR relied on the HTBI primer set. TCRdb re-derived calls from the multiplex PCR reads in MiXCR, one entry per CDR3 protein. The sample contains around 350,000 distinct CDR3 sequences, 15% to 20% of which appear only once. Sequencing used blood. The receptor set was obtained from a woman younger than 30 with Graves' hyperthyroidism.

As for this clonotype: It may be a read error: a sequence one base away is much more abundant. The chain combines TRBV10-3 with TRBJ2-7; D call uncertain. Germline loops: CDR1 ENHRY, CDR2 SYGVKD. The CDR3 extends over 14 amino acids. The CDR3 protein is CASAFGLGIYDQYF. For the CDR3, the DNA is TGTGCCTCAGCCTTTGGTCTAGGGATTTACGATCAGTACTTC.

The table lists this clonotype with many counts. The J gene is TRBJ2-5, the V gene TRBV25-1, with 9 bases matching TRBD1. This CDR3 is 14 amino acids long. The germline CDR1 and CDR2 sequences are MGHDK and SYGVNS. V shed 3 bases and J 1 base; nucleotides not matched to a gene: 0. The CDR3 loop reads CASSETGGQETQYF. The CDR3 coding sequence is TGTGCCAGCAGTGAGACAGGGGGCCAAGAGACCCAGTACTTC.

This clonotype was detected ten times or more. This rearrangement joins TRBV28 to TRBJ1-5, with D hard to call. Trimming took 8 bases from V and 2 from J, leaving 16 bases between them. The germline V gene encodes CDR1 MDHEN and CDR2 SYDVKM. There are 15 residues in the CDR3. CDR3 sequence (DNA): TGTGCCAGCGGAGTAACAAGGATGGGCAATCAGCCCCAGCATTTT. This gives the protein CASGVTRMGNQPQHF.

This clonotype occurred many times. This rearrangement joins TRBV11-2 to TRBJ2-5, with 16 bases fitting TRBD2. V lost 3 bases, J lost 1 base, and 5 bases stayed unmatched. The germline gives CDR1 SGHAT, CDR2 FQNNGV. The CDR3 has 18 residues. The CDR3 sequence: CASSFGTSGGAAQETQYF. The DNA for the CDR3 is TGTGCCAGCAGCTTCGGGACTAGCGGGGGGGCGGCCCAAGAGACCCAGTACTTC.

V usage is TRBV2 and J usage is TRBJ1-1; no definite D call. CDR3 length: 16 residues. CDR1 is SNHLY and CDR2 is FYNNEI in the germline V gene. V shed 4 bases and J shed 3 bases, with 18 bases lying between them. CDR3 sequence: CASSGSYYRADTEAFF. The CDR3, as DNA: TGTGCCAGCAGTGGGTCGTATTATAGGGCGGACACTGAAGCTTTCTTT.